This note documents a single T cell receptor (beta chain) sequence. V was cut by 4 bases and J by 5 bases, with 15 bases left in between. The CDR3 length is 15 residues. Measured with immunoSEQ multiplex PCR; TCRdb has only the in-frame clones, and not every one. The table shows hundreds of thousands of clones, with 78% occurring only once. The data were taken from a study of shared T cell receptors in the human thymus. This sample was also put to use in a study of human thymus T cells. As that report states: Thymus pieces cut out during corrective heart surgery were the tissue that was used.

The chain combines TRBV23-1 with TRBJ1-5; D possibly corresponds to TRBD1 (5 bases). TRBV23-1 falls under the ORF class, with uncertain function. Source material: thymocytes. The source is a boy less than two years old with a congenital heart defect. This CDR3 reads CASSRTRDFHQPQHF. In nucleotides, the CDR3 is TGCGCCAGCAGTCGAACCCGGGACTTCCATCAGCCCCAGCATTTT.